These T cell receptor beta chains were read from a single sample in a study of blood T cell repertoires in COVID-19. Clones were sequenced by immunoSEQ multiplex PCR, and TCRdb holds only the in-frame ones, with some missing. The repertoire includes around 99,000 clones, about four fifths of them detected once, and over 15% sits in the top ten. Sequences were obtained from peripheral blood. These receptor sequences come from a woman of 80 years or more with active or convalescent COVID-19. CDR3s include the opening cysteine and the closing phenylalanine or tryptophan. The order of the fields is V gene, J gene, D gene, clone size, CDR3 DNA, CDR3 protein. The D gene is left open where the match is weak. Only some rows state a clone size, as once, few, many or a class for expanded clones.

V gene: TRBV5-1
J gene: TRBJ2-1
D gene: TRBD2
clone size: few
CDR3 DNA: TGCGCCAGCAGCCCCGGGACTACTAACTACAATGAGCAGTTCTTC
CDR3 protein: CASSPGTTNYNEQFF

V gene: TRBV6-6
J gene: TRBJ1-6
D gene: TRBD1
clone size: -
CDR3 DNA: TGTGCCAGCAGCGGGACAGGGAGGTCACCCCTCCACTTT
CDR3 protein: CASSGTGRSPLHF

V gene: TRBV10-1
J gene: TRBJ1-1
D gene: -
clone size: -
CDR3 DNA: TGCGCCAGCAGCGCCGTCGGCAGCATTTCAAGAACGAGGACTGAAGCTTTCTTT
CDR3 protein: CASSAVGSISRTRTEAFF

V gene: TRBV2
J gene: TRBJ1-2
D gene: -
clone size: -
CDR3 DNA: TGTGCCAGCAGAGAAGGGGCAAATGATGGCTACACCTTC
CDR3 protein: CASREGANDGYTF

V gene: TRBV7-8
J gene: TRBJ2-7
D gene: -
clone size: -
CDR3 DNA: TGTGCCAGCAGCAGAGCCCCAACCTACGAGCAGTACTTC
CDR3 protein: CASSRAPTYEQYF

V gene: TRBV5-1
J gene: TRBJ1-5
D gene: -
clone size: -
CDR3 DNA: TGTGCCAGCAGCTTGGAAGGCCAGGGAAGCAATCAGCCCCAGCATTTT
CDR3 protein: CASSLEGQGSNQPQHF

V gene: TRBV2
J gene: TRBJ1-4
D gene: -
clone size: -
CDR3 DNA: TGTGCCAGCAGTGACAGGGGCCTCAGTTATGAAAAACTGTTTTTT
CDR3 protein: CASSDRGLSYEKLFF

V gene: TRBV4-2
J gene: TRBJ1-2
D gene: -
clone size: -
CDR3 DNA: TGTGCCAGCAGCCAAGGGACAGCCCTGACTGGCTACACCTTC
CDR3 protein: CASSQGTALTGYTF

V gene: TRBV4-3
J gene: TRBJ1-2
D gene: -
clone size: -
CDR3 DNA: TGCGCCAGCAGCCAAGATCGAGGGACTCCCAACTATGGCTACACCTTC
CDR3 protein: CASSQDRGTPNYGYTF

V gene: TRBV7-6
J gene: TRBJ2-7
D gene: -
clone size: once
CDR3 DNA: TGTGCCAGCAGCTTAGGGGCAGGGATCGCCTACGAGCAGTACTTC
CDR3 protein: CASSLGAGIAYEQYF

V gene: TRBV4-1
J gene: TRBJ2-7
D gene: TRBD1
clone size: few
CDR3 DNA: TGCGCCAGCAGCCACCCTAGAGGGGACAGGAGGTCCTACGAGCAGTACTTC
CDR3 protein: CASSHPRGDRRSYEQYF

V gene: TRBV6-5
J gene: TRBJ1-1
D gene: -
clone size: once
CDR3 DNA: TGTGCCAGCAGCCGCGCGAGCAGGGTATCTGAAGCTTTCTTT
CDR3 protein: CASSRASRVSEAFF

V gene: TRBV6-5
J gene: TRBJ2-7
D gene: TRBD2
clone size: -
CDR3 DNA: TGTGCCAGCAGTTTAGCGGGAGCCCCGTCCGAGCAGTACTTC
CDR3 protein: CASSLAGAPSEQYF

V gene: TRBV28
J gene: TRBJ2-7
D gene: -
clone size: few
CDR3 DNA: TGTGCCAGCAGTCCCACCGGGACTCAGAGCTCCTACGAGCAGTACTTC
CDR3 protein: CASSPTGTQSSYEQYF

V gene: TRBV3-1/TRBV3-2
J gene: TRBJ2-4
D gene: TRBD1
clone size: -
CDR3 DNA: TGTGCCAGCAGCCAAGGGGGGCCCCAGGGGGCGCCCGTGTGGGTAGACATTCAGTACTTC
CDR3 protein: CASSQGGPQGAPVWVDIQYF

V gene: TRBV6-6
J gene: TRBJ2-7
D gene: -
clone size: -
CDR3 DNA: TGTGCCAGCACTACGGGAAACTCAGTAGGGCAGTACTTC
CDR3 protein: CASTTGNSVGQYF

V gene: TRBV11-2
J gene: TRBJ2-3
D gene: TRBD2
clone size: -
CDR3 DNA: TGTGCCAGCAGCCAGGGACTAGCAGGCACAGATACGCAGTATTTT
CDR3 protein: CASSQGLAGTDTQYF

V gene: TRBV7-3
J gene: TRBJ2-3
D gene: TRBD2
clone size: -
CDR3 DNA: TGTGCCAGCAGCCCCAGGAGCGGGGCGGCGGGGGATACGCAGTATTTT
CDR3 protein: CASSPRSGAAGDTQYF

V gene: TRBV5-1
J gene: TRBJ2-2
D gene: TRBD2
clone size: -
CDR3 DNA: TGCGCCAGTAGGACTAGCCGATACACCGGGGAGCTGTTTTTT
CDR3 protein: CASRTSRYTGELFF

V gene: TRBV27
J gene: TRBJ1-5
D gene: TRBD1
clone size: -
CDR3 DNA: TGTGCCAGCAGTTTTGAGGGACAGTCGGATCAGCCCCAGCATTTT
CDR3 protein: CASSFEGQSDQPQHF

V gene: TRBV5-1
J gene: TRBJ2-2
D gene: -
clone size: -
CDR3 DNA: TGCGCCAGCAGCTTCGGGTGGAAAACCGGGGAGCTGTTTTTT
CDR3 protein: CASSFGWKTGELFF

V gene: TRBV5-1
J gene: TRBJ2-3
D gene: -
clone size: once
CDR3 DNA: TGCGCCAGCAGCCTCGGACTATACACAGATACGCAGTATTTT
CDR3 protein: CASSLGLYTDTQYF

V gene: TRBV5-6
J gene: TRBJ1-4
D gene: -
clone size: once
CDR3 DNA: TGTGCCAGCAGCGCGCAGGGAAATGAAAAACTGTTTTTT
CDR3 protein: CASSAQGNEKLFF

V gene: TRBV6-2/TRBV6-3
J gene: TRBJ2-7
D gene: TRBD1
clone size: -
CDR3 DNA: TGTGCCAGCAGCCGTCGCCGGACAGGAATTGGTACGGAACAGTACTTC
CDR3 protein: CASSRRRTGIGTEQYF

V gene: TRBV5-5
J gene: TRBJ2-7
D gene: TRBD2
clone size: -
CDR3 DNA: TGTGCCAGCAGCTTGGCCCCTAGCGGGAGTACTTCCACCACCTCCTACGAGCAGTACTTC
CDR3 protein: CASSLAPSGSTSTTSYEQYF

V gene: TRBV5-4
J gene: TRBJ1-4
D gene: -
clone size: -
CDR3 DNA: TGTGCCAGCAGCTTGAGTGGGAGTGAAAAACTGTTTTTT
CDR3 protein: CASSLSGSEKLFF

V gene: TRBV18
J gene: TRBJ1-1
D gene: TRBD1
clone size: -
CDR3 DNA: TGTGCCAGCTCCCCAGGGGGCAACACTGAAGCTTTCTTT
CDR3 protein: CASSPGGNTEAFF

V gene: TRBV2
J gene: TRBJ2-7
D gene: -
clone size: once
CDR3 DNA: TGTGCCAGCAACCCACCTAACTCGCGGCTGCTCTCCTACGAGCAGTACTTC
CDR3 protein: CASNPPNSRLLSYEQYF

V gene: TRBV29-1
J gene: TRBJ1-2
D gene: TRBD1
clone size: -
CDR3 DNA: TGCAGCGTTGAAGATTTGGACAGGGGGCTGAGTGGCTACACCTTC
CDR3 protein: CSVEDLDRGLSGYTF